This T cell receptor (beta chain) is from a study of graft-versus-host responses after intestinal transplantation (dated by TCRdb to 2020 to 2023). Concerning the study at large: Recipients received multivisceral, liver-intestinal, or isolated intestinal transplants. Every recipient was given anti-thymocyte globulin induction, then maintenance tacrolimus and steroids for approximately 3 years. Graft-versus-host and host-versus-graft alloreactive T cell clones were tracked in the graft, circulation and bone marrow after intestinal transplantation using bulk TCR-beta CDR3 sequencing. Alloreactive clones were identified by sequencing pre-transplant mixed lymphocyte reaction products and comparing these products with unstimulated pre-transplant donor and recipient T cells. Of the roughly 23 intestinal transplant recipients enrolled in the cohort, one of whom was a retransplant, 3 patients without pretransplant specimens were excluded. A peak of at least 4% donor T cells among recipient peripheral blood mononuclear cells was the definition used for donor T cell macrochimerism. Rather than being sequenced by the commercial service, samples from three later patients were sequenced in-house on an Illumina MiSeq and processed with MiXCR. Broader findings and caveats from the paper: GvH clones were detected in recipient bone marrow, and some appeared earlier in ileal mucosa or blood, consistent with an intestinal mucosal origin. Early after transplant, peak levels of circulating GvH clones were associated with declines in HvG clones. High GvH to HvG T cell clonal ratios were observed in the allografts of patients with donor T cell macrochimerism. The relatively low number and heterogeneity of intestinal transplant patients limited the conclusions.

About this clone itself: There is no known antigen for this receptor. Base qualities are missing; no much larger clone stands one base away.

Reading the label with the study, this specimen's time point is: cells obtained before transplantation from donor or recipient. CD3+CD4+ and CD3+CD8+ populations were FACS-sorted from unstimulated pre-transplant donor and recipient cells taken from spleen or lymph nodes. CDR1 SGHTA and CDR2 FQGNSA are derived from the germline V gene. Germline trimming amounts to 5 bases on V and 5 bases on J, with 3 as the count of junction bases outside the gene matches. Its CDR3 holds 15 amino acids, cysteine through phenylalanine. Kept here is only the CDR3 DNA, which spans 45 bases and is read in frame from base 1. The library was prepared using the immunoSEQ multiplex PCR assay. For most patients, genomic DNA was isolated with the Qiagen DNeasy Blood and Tissue Kit and shipped frozen to Adaptive Biotechnologies for TCR sequencing. High-throughput TCR-beta CDR3 sequencing of genomic DNA from most patients was performed by Adaptive Biotechnologies. The paper's processing steps were these. Adaptive's ImmunoSEQ software was the source of the TCR sequencing data for about 20 patients, while a few other patients were processed with MiXCR and VDJtools. To correct CD4 versus CD8 sorting errors, any sequence found in both subsets at a frequency ratio below 5:1 was removed. CDR3 nucleotide sequences shared by donor and recipient were removed because the origin of these sequences could not be assigned. Alloreactive clones required at least 2-fold expansion over unstimulated cells and minimum CFSE-low frequency of 0.002% (template counts) or 0.001% (read counts). Clones detected in sequenced pre-transplant spleen, lymph node, or MLR CFSE-low populations of the donor or recipient were defined as mappable. Cumulative frequency of alloreactive clones was calculated as a percentage of all sequences weighted by copy number. TCRdb retrieved this table from immuneACCESS and kept in-frame rearrangements only. Not all clones are present; in checked studies, unresolved V genes account for under half, and no reason is known for the remainder. The DNA gave D and trimming, while V, J and clone size come from that table. The sample table lists 95,000 to 130,000 clones, about nine tenths of them with a count of one. 0.15% to 0.2% of the sample is taken by the ten largest.

Rearrangement joined TRBV7-2 to TRBJ2-1; a stretch of 13 junction bases matches TRBD2. The sequencing used unstimulated CD4+ T cells sorted from spleen or lymph node cells, collected before intestinal transplant. The source of this sequence is a human donor who received an intestinal transplant. At the DNA level, the sequence is TGTGCCAGCAGCAGACTAGCGGGGGGAAACAATGAGCAGTTCTTC. It is translated as CASSRLAGGNNEQFF.